The T cell receptor beta chain described here comes from a study of vaccination effects on CD4 cells after COVID-19. Study at large: Participants got two doses of BNT162b2 or mRNA-1273 vaccine. Notes on the study in general: Marked clonal contraction of both clone types appeared late after vaccination. The authors studied few convalescent patients and collected no early post-infection timepoints. There was only 1 of 255 vaccine-induced clones in healthy vaccinees that cross-reacted with common cold coronaviruses.

The V and J ends lost 3 bases and 6 bases respectively, with 9 bases between them. The germline V gene has CDR1 SGDLS and CDR2 YYNGEE. This CDR3 spans 13 amino acids. ViraFEST assay sequencing came after antigen-specific CD4+ T cells were expanded with viral peptide pools. Following 10 days of culture, CD4+ T cells were isolated. The assay was immunoSEQ multiplex PCR, and TCRdb's table has in-frame clones only and misses some. The profile shows 50,000 to 65,000 clones, 80% of them singletons. Regarding this clone: The antigen is unknown.

The input for sequencing was CD4+ T cells from PBMCs cultured with HCoV-229E spike peptides, taken before COVID-19 vaccination. This TCR was recovered from a human donor who received a COVID-19 vaccine. This chain joins TRBV9 and TRBJ2-2; no reliable D call. The CDR3 region has the DNA TGTGCCAGCAGCGGATACGACGCCGGGGAGCTGTTTTTT. It yields the protein CASSGYDAGELFF.